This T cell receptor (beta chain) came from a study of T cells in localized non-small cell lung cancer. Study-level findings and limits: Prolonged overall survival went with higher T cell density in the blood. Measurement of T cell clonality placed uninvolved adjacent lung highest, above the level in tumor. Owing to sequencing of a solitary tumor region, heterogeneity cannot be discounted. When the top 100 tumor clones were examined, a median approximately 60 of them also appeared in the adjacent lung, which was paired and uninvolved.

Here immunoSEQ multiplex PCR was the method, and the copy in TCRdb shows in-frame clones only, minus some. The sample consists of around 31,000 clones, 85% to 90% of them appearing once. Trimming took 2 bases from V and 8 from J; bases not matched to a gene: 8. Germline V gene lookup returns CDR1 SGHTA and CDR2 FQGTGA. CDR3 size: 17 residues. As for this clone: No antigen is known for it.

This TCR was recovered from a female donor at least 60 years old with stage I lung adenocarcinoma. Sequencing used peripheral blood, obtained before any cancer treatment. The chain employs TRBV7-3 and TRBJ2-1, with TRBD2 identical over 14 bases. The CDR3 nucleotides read TGTGCCAGCAGCTTACACGGGACTAGCGGGAGAGGGGATGAGCAGTTCTTC. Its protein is CASSLHGTSGRGDEQFF. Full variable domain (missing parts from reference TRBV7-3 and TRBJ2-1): GAGVSQTPSNKVTEKGKYVELRCDPISGHTALYWYRQSLGQGPEFLIYFQGTGAADDSGLPNDRFFAVRPEGSVSTLKIQRTERGDSAVYLCASSLHGTSGRGDEQFFGPGTRLTVL.